The T cell receptor (beta chain) under discussion was sequenced for a study of T cell responses to AZD1222 COVID-19 vaccine. Study findings and constraints: None of the repertoires were sampled until the peak T cell response had passed. Females outnumbered males among donors, who were mostly white British; clonal diversity was possibly underestimated.

The data were produced by immunoSEQ multiplex PCR, yet TCRdb's version contains in-frame clones alone and is incomplete. This sample has approximately 270,000 clones; 90% to 95% occur once, and the top ten carry around 0.58%. V dropped 3 bases and J dropped 5 bases, with 8 bases sitting between them. CDR1 is SGHTS, CDR2 YDEGEE, per germline. The CDR3 consists of 12 residues. Regarding this clone: The antigen is not known.

The receptor comes from an adult who received the AZD1222 COVID-19 vaccine. The sequenced sample was peripheral blood, obtained 28 days after the second AZD1222 dose. The chain couples TRBV5-8 to TRBJ1-1; no definite D call. The CDR3 DNA sequence: TGTGCCAGCAGCTGGGAGAGGACTGAAGCTTTCTTT. As protein: CASSWERTEAFF. Filled out from reference TRBV5-8 and TRBJ1-1, the complete variable domain reads EAGVTQSPTHLIKTRGQQATLRCSPISGHTSVYWYQQALGLGLQFLLWYDEGEERNRGNFPPRFSGRQFPNYSSELNVNALELEDSALYLCASSWERTEAFFGQGTRLTVV.